The T cell receptor (beta chain) under discussion was sequenced for a study of T cell repertoires in cytomegalovirus infection. Study-wide context: Public TCR beta signatures indicated both CMV infection and matching HLA type.

Using its own MiXCR run on the reads, TCRdb lists one record per CDR3 protein. The sample has approximately 500,000 distinct CDR3 sequences; approximately 10% are singletons. This clonotype has ten or more counts. Its antigen is unidentified. Points from the study as a whole: What dominated the ex vivo response were HLA-C-restricted CMV-specific TCR beta clonotypes. People with CMV and the relevant HLA were identified by cumulative public TCR beta family frequency.

CDR3 size: 13 residues. CDR1 is SEHNR, CDR2 FQNEAQ, per germline (reference sequence). Trimming removed 0 bases from V and 7 bases from J, with 9 bases in between. Sequenced: PBMCs. The chain couples TRBV7-9 to TRBJ1-1; D is ambiguous. The receptor comes from a human donor in good health (CMV status not recorded). Some clones in this sample may be carry-over from other donors' samples. This CDR3 reads CASSLAGGSEAFF. CDR3 nucleotide sequence: TGTGCCAGCAGCTTAGCCGGAGGGAGTGAAGCTTTCTTT.